These 6 T cell receptor beta chains share one sample of origin, sequenced in a study of blood T cell repertoires in COVID-19. Clones were sequenced by immunoSEQ multiplex PCR, and TCRdb holds only the in-frame ones, with some missing. The sample lists 70,000 to 95,000 clones, 81% occurring once. Sequences were obtained from peripheral blood. The receptor source for this set is a human donor in a cohort sampled during active COVID-19.

V and J are TRBV7-9 and TRBJ2-3; tentatively, D is TRBD2 (5 bases). This CDR3 has 15 residues. Germline V CDR1 and CDR2: SEHNR, FQNEAQ (reference sequence). Trimming removed 2 bases from V and 1 base from J, with 10 bases in between. The CDR3 DNA sequence: TGTGCCAGCAGCTTATTGTCGAGGGGCACAGATACGCAGTATTTT. Its translation is CASSLLSRGTDTQYF.

The chain's CDR3 is CASRSLLPTTSGGPYNEQFF. The CDR3 coding sequence is TGTGCCAGCAGGTCCCTATTGCCGACTACTAGCGGGGGCCCGTACAATGAGCAGTTCTTC. The rearrangement links TRBV11-3 to TRBJ2-1, with 11 bases fitting TRBD2. The junction had 20 bases not matched to a gene; V was cut back by 6 bases and J by 4 bases. The CDR3 extends over 20 amino acids. From germline, CDR1 is SGHNT and CDR2 YENEEA.

The chain couples TRBV18 to TRBJ1-4; 9 bases fit TRBD1. CDR1 and CDR2 from the germline V gene are KGHSH and LQKENI. The ends lost 3 bases at V and 4 bases at J; junction bases unmatched: 9. The CDR3 has 17 residues. In DNA, the CDR3 is TGTGCCAGCTCACCCGACAGGGGGGGCCCTGATAATGAAAAACTGTTTTTT. It specifies CASSPDRGGPDNEKLFF.

V gene TRBV9 combines with J gene TRBJ2-1; tentative D call: TRBD2 (5 bases). With 0 bases removed from V and 1 base from J, the gap between germline ends came to 8 bases. In germline, CDR1 is SGDLS, CDR2 YYNGEE. This CDR3 has 15 residues. Written as DNA, the CDR3 is TGTGCCAGCAGCGTAGAGGGCGGGTCCTACAATGAGCAGTTCTTC. Amino acids: CASSVEGGSYNEQFF.

The chain uses TRBV6-5 and TRBJ1-6, with TRBD1 identical over 7 bases. Trimming cost V 2 bases and J 7 bases; bases outside gene matches: 5. The CDR3 is 15 amino acids. Germline V gene data show CDR1 as MNHEY and CDR2 as SVGAGI. The CDR3 coding sequence is TGTGCCAGCAGTTACCGACAGGGCCGCAATTCACCCCTCCACTTT. Its protein is CASSYRQGRNSPLHF.

The chain has TRBV7-2 and TRBJ2-7; 8 bases are a match to TRBD1. CDR3 length equals 15 residues. Germline loops: CDR1 SGHTA, CDR2 FQGNSA. Trimming took 4 bases from V and 6 from J; bases not matched to a gene: 11. In DNA form, the CDR3 reads TGTGCCAGCAGCTCCTTCCCGGACAGGGCTATCGAGCAGTACTTC. Encoded protein: CASSSFPDRAIEQYF.